The 11 T cell receptor beta chains in this list originate from one sample, sequenced in a study of identifying expanded T cells in peripheral blood. Clones were sequenced by immunoSEQ multiplex PCR, and TCRdb holds only the in-frame ones, with some missing. The repertoire includes some 75,000 clones, approximately 87% of them detected once, and more than 2.5% sits in the top ten. Sequenced material: blood. The source is a person aged 18 to 75 in good health.

The chain recombines TRBV29-1 with TRBJ2-5, with TRBD1 identical over 8 bases. The germline gives CDR1 SQVTM, CDR2 ANQGSEA. The CDR3 sequence is 14 residues long. J was trimmed by 4 bases and V by 5 bases; bases with no gene match: 9. The CDR3 DNA is TGCAGCGTTACCATGGACAGGGCGATAGAGACCCAGTACTTC. Protein: CSVTMDRAIETQYF.

The chain recombines TRBV19 with TRBJ2-2; D unclear. The CDR3 loop spans 12 amino acids. Germline CDR1 LNHDA, CDR2 SQIVND (reference sequence). Trimming took off 6 bases at V and 6 bases at J, with 8 bases between the two ends. The CDR3 sequence: CASSLAAGELFF. DNA for the CDR3: TGTGCCAGTAGCCTGGCCGCCGGGGAGCTGTTTTTT.

The rearrangement uses TRBV7-2 and TRBJ2-6; unclear D gene. V was shortened by 5 bases and J by 0 bases, with 8 bases between the two germline ends. CDR3 length equals 15 residues. Germline V gene lookup returns CDR1 SGHTA and CDR2 FQGNSA. The CDR3 bases are TGTGCCAGCAGCCCGGAACTCTCTGGGGCCAACGTCCTGACTTTC. Its translation is CASSPELSGANVLTF.

The rearrangement uses TRBV5-1 and TRBJ2-5; 10 bases agree with TRBD1. This CDR3 comprises 14 residues. Germline CDR1 and CDR2: SGHRS and YFSETQ. The ends lost 2 bases at V and 6 bases at J; junction bases unmatched: 4. CDR3 region: CASSLGTGAQTQYF. The CDR3 coding sequence is TGCGCCAGCAGCTTAGGGACAGGGGCCCAGACCCAGTACTTC.

This clone was seen only once. CDR3 DNA sequence: TGTGCCAGCACCATGACAGGGGTCCAGCCCCAGCATTTT. Translation gives CASTMTGVQPQHF. The chain links TRBV7-2 to TRBJ1-5; 8 bases are shared with TRBD1. Germline assignment: CDR1 SGHTA and CDR2 FQGNSA. The length of the CDR3 is 13 residues. V shed 7 bases, J shed 7 bases, and the junction held 6 bases outside the gene matches.

The gene calls are TRBV7-6 and TRBJ1-4; the match to TRBD1 covers 10 bases. J gave up 12 bases and V 3 bases, and 7 bases lay outside the gene matches. The CDR3 is made up of 14 amino acids. Per the germline V gene, CDR1 is SGHVS and CDR2 is FNYEAQ. The CDR3 region is CASSLGQGIKELFF. The CDR3 DNA follows: TGTGCCAGCAGCTTGGGACAGGGGATTAAGGAACTGTTTTTT.

V is TRBV28 and J is TRBJ1-6, with D possibly matching TRBD1 (5 bases). The CDR3 is made up of 15 amino acids. Trimming took off 6 bases at V and 0 bases at J, with 9 bases between the two ends. CDR1 and CDR2 from the germline V gene are MDHEN and SYDVKM. The CDR3 region has the DNA TGTGCCAGCAGCCAGGGAAGCTCCTATAATTCACCCCTCCACTTT. Amino acid sequence: CASSQGSSYNSPLHF.

The CDR3 sequence is CASSISTYNEQFF. The CDR3, as DNA: TGTGCCAGTAGTATCTCAACCTACAATGAGCAGTTCTTC. V usage is TRBV19 and J usage is TRBJ2-1, with no clear D. V lost 3 bases and J lost 2, with 5 bases in between. In germline, CDR1 is LNHDA, CDR2 SQIVND (reference sequence). CDR3 length: 13 amino acids. Based on the CDR3 plus reference TRBV19 and TRBJ2-1, the full variable domain is DGGITQSPKYLFRKEGQNVTLSCEQNLNHDAMYWYRQDPGQGLRLIYYSQIVNDFQKGDIAEGYSVSREKKESFPLTVTSAQKNPTAFYLCASSISTYNEQFFGPGTRLTVL.

V and J are TRBV2 and TRBJ1-6, with a possible D match to TRBD1 (6 bases). The CDR3 has 14 amino acids. V was pared by 7 bases and J by 6 bases, with 13 bases between. Germline V CDR1 and CDR2: SNHLY, FYNNEI. CDR3 DNA sequence: TGTGCCAGCATGAAACAGGGAGGTAATTCACCCCTCCACTTT. It yields the protein CASMKQGGNSPLHF.

The rearrangement uses TRBV5-6 and TRBJ2-5; 10 bases are shared with TRBD2. Trimming cost V 0 bases and J 4 bases; bases outside gene matches: 0. The CDR3 extends over 14 amino acids. The germline CDR1 and CDR2 sequences are SGHDT and YYEEEE. The CDR3 loop reads CASSLGLAGETQYF. The CDR3 nucleotides are TGTGCCAGCAGCTTGGGACTAGCGGGAGAGACCCAGTACTTC.

This clone showed up just once. This chain connects TRBV9 to TRBJ1-6; a possible D gene is TRBD1 (6 bases). In germline, CDR1 is SGDLS, CDR2 YYNGEE. This CDR3 is 14 amino acids long. The V end was cut by 3 bases, the J end by 10 bases, with 14 bases between. In nucleotides, the CDR3 is TGTGCCAGCAGCGACACAGGGTATTTCTCACCCCTCCACTTT. Residues: CASSDTGYFSPLHF.